Listed below are T cell receptor beta chains from one sample, sequenced in a study of blood T cell repertoires in COVID-19. Only in-frame clones appear in the TCRdb table, and some are missing; sequencing was by immunoSEQ multiplex PCR. The sample records over 50,000 clones, about 90% being singletons. The sample consisted of peripheral blood. Every receptor here comes from a man aged 55-75 years with acute or convalescent COVID-19. CDR3s include the opening cysteine and the closing phenylalanine or tryptophan. The D gene is left open where the match is weak. Clone size is not always given. Where it is, it says once, few, many or a class for expanded clones.

j_gene	v_gene	d_gene	abundance	CDR3aa	CDR3nt
TRBJ2-3	TRBV4-3	NA	NA	CASSQSVARVRTDTQYF	TGCGCCAGCAGCCAATCAGTAGCGAGGGTGCGCACAGATACGCAGTATTTT
TRBJ2-1	TRBV7-3	NA	NA	CASSYDPSPYNEQFF	TGTGCCAGCAGCTACGACCCTAGCCCCTACAATGAGCAGTTCTTC
TRBJ2-5	TRBV6-5	TRBD2	NA	CASSYSEGRGQETQYF	TGTGCCAGCAGTTACTCGGAGGGGAGGGGACAAGAGACCCAGTACTTC
TRBJ1-4	TRBV5-8	TRBD1	NA	CASSLAFRGTANEKLFF	TGTGCCAGCAGCTTGGCCTTCAGAGGGACAGCTAATGAAAAACTGTTTTTT
TRBJ2-5	TRBV6-5	TRBD1	NA	CACSTQGDQETQYF	TGTGCCTGCAGCACACAGGGGGACCAAGAGACCCAGTACTTC
TRBJ1-3	TRBV25-1	NA	NA	CASQDLNTIYF	TGTGCCAGCCAGGATTTAAACACCATATATTTT
TRBJ1-3	TRBV3-1/TRBV3-2	NA	NA	CASSPSGNTIYF	TGTGCCAGCAGCCCTTCTGGAAACACCATATATTTT
TRBJ2-1	TRBV19	TRBD2	NA	CASSILSGGTYNEQFF	TGTGCCAGTAGTATCCTCAGCGGGGGGACCTACAATGAGCAGTTCTTC
TRBJ1-1	TRBV2	NA	few	CASSEVQKQTKAFF	TGTGCCAGCAGTGAAGTACAAAAACAAACGAAGGCTTTCTTT
TRBJ2-7	TRBV6-5	NA	NA	CASKRAGSYEQYF	TGTGCCAGCAAACGGGCGGGCTCCTACGAGCAGTACTTC
TRBJ1-1	TRBV18	TRBD1	NA	CASGSTGDTEAFF	TGTGCCAGCGGCTCGACAGGGGACACTGAAGCTTTCTTT
TRBJ2-2	TRBV5-1	TRBD1	NA	CASSGTANTGELFF	TGCGCCAGCAGCGGGACAGCGAACACCGGGGAGCTGTTTTTT
TRBJ1-2	TRBV7-2	TRBD1	few	CASSLGQGYGYTF	TGTGCCAGCAGCTTAGGACAGGGGTATGGCTACACCTTC
TRBJ2-1	TRBV27	TRBD2	NA	CASRRIAGGNEQFF	TGTGCCTCCAGGCGGATAGCGGGGGGCAATGAGCAGTTCTTC
TRBJ2-3	TRBV4-3	NA	NA	CASSPGGRDTQYF	TGCGCCAGCAGCCCAGGGGGGCGGGATACGCAGTATTTT
TRBJ2-7	TRBV27	TRBD1	NA	CASSFSPGGEQYF	TGTGCCAGCAGTTTTTCGCCAGGGGGTGAGCAGTACTTC
TRBJ1-2	TRBV4-3	NA	NA	CASSQDRGLGAYGYTF	TGCGCCAGCAGCCAAGATCGGGGACTTGGGGCCTATGGCTACACCTTC
TRBJ2-2	TRBV5-1	TRBD2	NA	CASSLASGGPGELFF	TGCGCCAGCAGCTTGGCTAGCGGGGGGCCCGGGGAGCTGTTTTTT
TRBJ1-1	TRBV7-6	NA	once	CASSGYRAPEAFF	TGTGCCAGCAGCGGATACAGGGCTCCTGAAGCTTTCTTT
TRBJ1-2	TRBV14	NA	NA	CASSPPGEGVRGYTF	TGTGCCAGCAGCCCGCCAGGGGAGGGGGTTCGCGGCTACACCTTC
TRBJ1-2	TRBV7-8	TRBD1	NA	CASSSSQGDYGYTF	TGTGCCAGCAGCAGCTCCCAGGGGGACTATGGCTACACCTTC
TRBJ1-6	TRBV7-2	TRBD1	NA	CASSLGQGRSSYNSPLHF	TGTGCCAGCAGCTTAGGACAGGGGCGCAGCTCCTATAATTCACCCCTCCACTTT
TRBJ2-3	TRBV10-1	NA	NA	CASSGGGAGDTQYF	TGCGCCAGCAGTGGAGGGGGGGCTGGGGATACGCAGTATTTT
TRBJ1-2	TRBV12-3/TRBV12-4	NA	NA	CASSLGQNYGYTF	TGTGCCAGCAGTTTAGGACAGAACTATGGCTACACCTTC
TRBJ1-3	TRBV2	NA	NA	CASRSDGYSGNTIYF	TGTGCCAGCAGGTCCGACGGGTACTCTGGAAACACCATATATTTT
TRBJ2-5	TRBV7-9	NA	NA	CASSYQKGGEKTQYF	TGTGCCAGCAGCTATCAAAAGGGCGGGGAGAAGACCCAGTACTTC
TRBJ1-2	TRBV4-3	NA	NA	CASSQNPRDSEGYTF	TGCGCCAGCAGCCAAAATCCGAGGGATTCTGAGGGCTACACCTTC
TRBJ1-3	TRBV4-3	NA	NA	CASSQDRGYSGNTIYF	TGCGCCAGCAGCCAAGATCGCGGGTACTCTGGAAACACCATATATTTT
TRBJ1-3	TRBV5-1	NA	NA	CASSLTVSSGNTIYF	TGCGCCAGCAGCTTGACGGTGAGCTCTGGAAACACCATATATTTT
TRBJ1-5	TRBV7-2	NA	NA	CASSAQGNSNQPQHF	TGTGCCAGCAGCGCACAGGGAAATAGCAATCAGCCCCAGCATTTT
TRBJ2-2	TRBV12-5	TRBD1	few	CASGLRTGLTGELFF	TGTGCTAGTGGTTTGCGGACAGGGCTCACCGGGGAGCTGTTTTTT
TRBJ1-4	TRBV6-6	NA	NA	CASSSTLGNEKLFF	TGTGCCAGCAGTTCGACACTGGGTAATGAAAAACTGTTTTTT
TRBJ2-1	TRBV27	NA	NA	CASSTPGLVGNEQFF	TGTGCCAGCAGCACCCCGGGACTCGTCGGCAATGAGCAGTTCTTC
TRBJ2-2	TRBV6-5	NA	NA	CASTPGGGELFF	TGTGCCAGCACCCCTGGAGGTGGGGAGCTGTTTTTT
TRBJ1-6	TRBV14	NA	NA	CASSQGGGGSSYNSPLHF	TGTGCCAGCAGCCAAGGTGGCGGTGGCAGCTCCTATAATTCACCCCTCCACTTT
TRBJ1-2	TRBV4-3	NA	NA	CASSGAGYGYTF	TGCGCCAGCAGCGGTGCAGGCTATGGCTACACCTTC
TRBJ2-3	TRBV7-6	TRBD1	NA	CASSLTGGYTDTQYF	TGTGCCAGCAGTTTGACAGGGGGCTACACAGATACGCAGTATTTT